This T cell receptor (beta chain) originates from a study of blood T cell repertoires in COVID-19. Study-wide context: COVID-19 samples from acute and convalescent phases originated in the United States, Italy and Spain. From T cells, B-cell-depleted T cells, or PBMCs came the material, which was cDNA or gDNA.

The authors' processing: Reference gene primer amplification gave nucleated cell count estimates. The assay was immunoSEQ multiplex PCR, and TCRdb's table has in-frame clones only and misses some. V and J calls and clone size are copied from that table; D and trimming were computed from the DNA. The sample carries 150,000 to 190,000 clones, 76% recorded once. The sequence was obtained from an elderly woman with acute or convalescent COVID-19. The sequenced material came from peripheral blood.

The CDR3 bases are TGTGCCAGCAGTTGGGACAGGGGGGGTGAAAAACTGTTTTTT. It translates to CASSWDRGGEKLFF. The V call is TRBV6-5, the J call TRBJ1-4, with 11 bases lining up with TRBD1. CDR1 MNHEY and CDR2 SVGAGI come from the germline V gene. CDR3 length: 14 amino acids. The trim removed 4 bases at V and 7 bases at J, leaving 2 bases unmatched.